The 20 T cell receptor beta chains below all came from one sample that was sequenced in a study of T cell responses to AZD1222 COVID-19 vaccine. Sequencing used immunoSEQ multiplex PCR; TCRdb keeps in-frame clones, though not all of them. This table holds about 120,000 clones, 87% found once. This sample comprised peripheral blood, obtained on day 0 of AZD1222 vaccination. The receptors stem from an adult in good health.

J is TRBJ1-3 and V is TRBV15, with D possibly TRBD1 on 5 matching bases. Trimming took 4 bases from V and 0 from J, leaving 10 bases between them. There are 15 residues in the CDR3. Germline V CDR1 and CDR2: LNHNV, YYDKDF (reference sequence). The CDR3 nucleotides read TGTGCCACCAGCATGAGACAGATCTCTGGAAACACCATATATTTT. Its translation is CATSMRQISGNTIYF.

This sequence joins TRBV3-1 (or the pseudogene TRBV3-2) and TRBJ1-6; no reliable D call. The CDR3 length is 17 residues. Trimming stripped 4 bases from V and 10 bases from J, with 23 bases between. The germline CDR1 and CDR2 sequences are LGHDT and YNNKEL (reference sequence). CDR3 DNA: TGTGCCAGCAGCCCAAGTAGAGGACTAAACCTGAGGTCACCCCTCCACTTT. Translated, it gives CASSPSRGLNLRSPLHF.

This rearrangement joins TRBV18 to TRBJ1-5; D is possibly TRBD1 (6 bases). The germline V gene has CDR1 KGHSH and CDR2 LQKENI. Trimming stripped 5 bases from V and 1 base from J, with 9 bases between. There are 14 residues in the CDR3. CDR3 amino acids: CASSAGASNQPQHF. The CDR3 nucleotides are TGTGCCAGCTCAGCAGGGGCGAGCAATCAGCCCCAGCATTTT.

The V call is TRBV12-5, the J call TRBJ1-2; a weak D match, TRBD1 (6 bases). Germline V gene data show CDR1 as LGHNT and CDR2 as FRNRAP. V was shortened by 3 bases and J by 5 bases, with 10 bases between the two germline ends. CDR3 length equals 13 residues. DNA of the CDR3: TGTGCTAGTGGTTTACGGGGGGCGTATGGCTACACCTTC. This encodes CASGLRGAYGYTF. The variable domain in full, with the rest retrieved from reference TRBV12-5 and TRBJ1-2, is DARVTQTPRHKVTEMGQEVTMRCQPILGHNTVFWYRQTMMQGLELLAYFRNRAPLDDSGMPKDRFSAEMPDATLATLKIQPSEPRDSAVYFCASGLRGAYGYTFGSGTRLTVV.

The rearrangement links TRBV9 to TRBJ2-5, with 11 positions matching TRBD1. The J segment lost 4 bases and the V segment lost 0 bases, leaving 2 bases of the junction unmatched. The CDR3 length is 15 residues. The germline V gene has CDR1 SGDLS and CDR2 YYNGEE. The CDR3 DNA follows: TGTGCCAGCAGCGTAGAAGGGACAGGGGGAGAGACCCAGTACTTC. Its protein is CASSVEGTGGETQYF. Together with reference TRBV9 and TRBJ2-5, the CDR3 gives the full variable domain: DSGVTQTPKHLITATGQRVTLRCSPRSGDLSVYWYQQSLDQGLQFLIQYYNGEERAKGNILERFSAQQFPDLHSELNLSSLELGDSALYFCASSVEGTGGETQYFGPGTRLLVL.

The rearrangement uses TRBV28 and TRBJ1-2, with TRBD1 matching over 9 bases. Germline lookup yields CDR1 MDHEN and CDR2 SYDVKM. The CDR3 has 14 residues. V shed 6 bases and J 8 bases; nucleotides not matched to a gene: 10. The CDR3 DNA follows: TGTGCCAGCAGACCGCCGGGACAGGGTATCGGCTACACCTTC. The encoded protein is CASRPPGQGIGYTF.

This rearrangement joins TRBV28 to TRBJ1-1, with TRBD1 matching over 8 bases. J gave up 4 bases and V 6 bases, and 19 bases lay outside the gene matches. Germline-derived CDR1 and CDR2 are MDHEN and SYDVKM. There are 18 residues in the CDR3. The CDR3 here is CASSEIGEQGALGTEAFF. DNA of the CDR3: TGTGCCAGCAGCGAAATCGGGGAGCAGGGGGCGCTAGGCACTGAAGCTTTCTTT.

This clone was observed once. The chain joins TRBV6-1 to TRBJ1-1; weak D call: TRBD1 (5 bases). From germline, CDR1 is MNHNS and CDR2 SASEGT. This CDR3 has 15 amino acids. With 0 bases removed from V and 1 base from J, the gap between germline ends came to 9 bases. The CDR3 spells CASSEAFGGNTEAFF. CDR3 bases: TGTGCCAGCAGTGAAGCATTCGGGGGGAACACTGAAGCTTTCTTT.

The chain uses TRBV5-6 and TRBJ2-1; TRBD2 matches 14 bases. The ends lost 7 bases at V and 5 bases at J; junction bases unmatched: 14. CDR1 and CDR2 from the germline V gene are SGHDT and YYEEEE. The CDR3 has 18 residues. The CDR3, as DNA: TGTGCCAGCCGTGGGACACCGGGACTAGCGGGGGTGAACAATGAGCAGTTCTTC. Its translation: CASRGTPGLAGVNNEQFF.

As to this clone: Other DNA sequences within the sample encode an identical CDR3. This chain connects TRBV30 to TRBJ1-3; no clear D gene. V was cut by 1 base and J by 3 bases, with 4 bases left in between. The CDR3 consists of 12 residues. Germline V gene lookup returns CDR1 GTSNPN and CDR2 SVGIG (reference sequence). CDR3 nucleotide sequence: TGTGCCTGGAGTGCCAGTGGAAACACCATATATTTT. Translated, it gives CAWSASGNTIYF.

A single count supports this clone. One end of the junction is discordant with germline, which a read error may explain. This chain joins TRBV6-5 and TRBJ2-3; D perhaps matches TRBD2 (6 bases). This CDR3 comprises 13 residues. The germline V gene has CDR1 MNHEY and CDR2 SVGAGI. This CDR3 reads CASSYSSRAGRHF. CDR3 nucleotide sequence: TGTGCCAGCAGTTACTCGAGTAGGGCGGGGAGACATTTT.

This clone was observed a single time. The chain employs TRBV4-1 and TRBJ1-5; no firm D call. The CDR3 loop spans 14 amino acids. Germline CDR1 reads MGHRA; CDR2 reads YSYEKL. V was clipped by 0 bases and J by 2 bases, with 5 bases between them. Here the CDR3 DNA reads TGCGCCAGCAGCCAAGAGATCCGCAATCAGCCCCAGCATTTT. It translates to CASSQEIRNQPQHF.

V gene TRBV18 combines with J gene TRBJ1-1, with a tentative D call TRBD1 (6 bases). Germline V gives CDR1 KGHSH, CDR2 LQKENI. The V gene lost 2 bases and the J gene lost 4 bases, with 11 bases spanning the gap. CDR3 length equals 14 residues. Here the CDR3 reads CASSPSPDSTEAFF. For the CDR3, the DNA is TGTGCCAGCTCACCATCTCCGGACAGCACTGAAGCTTTCTTT.

This clone has a single count. This rearrangement joins TRBV11-2 to TRBJ1-3, with no clear D. Germline V lookup: CDR1 SGHAT, CDR2 FQNNGV. The V and J ends lost 1 base and 4 bases respectively, with 14 bases between them. The length of the CDR3 is 16 residues. The CDR3, as DNA: TGTGCCAGCAGCTTAGGGCTTCGTGGGAGCGGAAACACCATATATTTT. Its translation: CASSLGLRGSGNTIYF.

The chain recombines TRBV3-1 (or the pseudogene TRBV3-2) with TRBJ1-6; TRBD1 aligns across 8 bases. CDR1 is LGHDT and CDR2 is YNNKEL in the germline V gene (reference sequence). The trim removed 1 base at V and 7 bases at J, leaving 0 bases unmatched. This CDR3 is 14 amino acids long. CDR3 DNA: TGTGCCAGCAGCCAAGGACAGGGGAATTCACCCCTCCACTTT. This sequence encodes CASSQGQGNSPLHF.

This chain connects TRBV29-1 to TRBJ1-1; 7 bases are shared with TRBD1. The CDR3 contains 12 residues. The ends lost 8 bases at V and 4 bases at J; junction bases unmatched: 7. Per the germline V gene, CDR1 is SQVTM and CDR2 is ANQGSEA. The CDR3: CSHRQGSTEAFF. CDR3 sequence (DNA): TGCAGCCACAGACAGGGTTCCACTGAAGCTTTCTTT.

This clone was counted once. This chain uses TRBV3-1 (or the pseudogene TRBV3-2) with TRBJ1-2; 7 bases map to TRBD1. V was pared by 7 bases and J by 5 bases, with 10 bases of the junction left unmatched. Germline CDR1 and CDR2: LGHDT and YNNKEL (reference sequence). This CDR3 has 14 amino acids. The CDR3, as DNA: TGTGCCAGCACCAACAGGGGCGGGAGGTATGGCTACACCTTC. It encodes CASTNRGGRYGYTF.

The chain links TRBV7-9 to TRBJ2-7; TRBD2 might be the D (5 bases). CDR3 length: 14 amino acids. Germline V gives CDR1 SEHNR, CDR2 FQNEAQ (reference sequence). V gave up 2 bases and J gave up 5 bases, with 13 bases separating them. CDR3 residues: CASSLWSSGDEQYF. The CDR3 DNA sequence: TGTGCCAGCAGCTTATGGAGCTCCGGGGACGAGCAGTACTTC.

The gene calls are TRBV12-3 or TRBV12-4 and TRBJ1-2, with no clear D. V gave up 1 base and J gave up 11 bases, with 8 bases separating them. The CDR3 contains 11 residues. The CDR3 spells CASSLVGRYTF. The CDR3 region has the DNA TGTGCCAGCAGTTTAGTCGGACGTTACACCTTC.

This chain connects TRBV9 to TRBJ1-1; D might be TRBD1 (6 bases). The V gene's germline CDR1 is SGDLS and CDR2 YYNGEE. V lost 3 bases and J lost 1, with 10 bases in between. The CDR3 has 14 amino acids. Here the CDR3 reads CASSGGAENTEAFF. The CDR3 DNA is TGTGCCAGCAGCGGGGGGGCGGAGAACACTGAAGCTTTCTTT.